This T cell receptor (beta chain) was sequenced for a study of blood T cell repertoires in COVID-19. Authors' methods: Amplification with reference gene primers provided the estimates of nucleated cell counts. The repertoire was sequenced with immunoSEQ multiplex PCR; TCRdb's copy has only in-frame clones and lacks some. That table gives V, J and clone size, and the DNA gave D and trimming. The data hold about 180,000 clones, with approximately 82% observed a single time. V was clipped by 3 bases and J by 0 bases; unmatched bases: 7. Germline V gives CDR1 SGHRS, CDR2 YFSETQ. The CDR3 is 16 residues long.

The clonotype comes from a man aged 50 to 59 who had recovered from COVID-19. V gene TRBV5-1 combines with J gene TRBJ1-1; 8 nucleotides line up with TRBD1. The sequencing sample was made of PBMCs or T cells enriched from blood (not recorded which). The CDR3 region is CASSSQTGDMNTEAFF. DNA of the CDR3: TGCGCCAGCAGCTCCCAGACAGGGGACATGAACACTGAAGCTTTCTTT.